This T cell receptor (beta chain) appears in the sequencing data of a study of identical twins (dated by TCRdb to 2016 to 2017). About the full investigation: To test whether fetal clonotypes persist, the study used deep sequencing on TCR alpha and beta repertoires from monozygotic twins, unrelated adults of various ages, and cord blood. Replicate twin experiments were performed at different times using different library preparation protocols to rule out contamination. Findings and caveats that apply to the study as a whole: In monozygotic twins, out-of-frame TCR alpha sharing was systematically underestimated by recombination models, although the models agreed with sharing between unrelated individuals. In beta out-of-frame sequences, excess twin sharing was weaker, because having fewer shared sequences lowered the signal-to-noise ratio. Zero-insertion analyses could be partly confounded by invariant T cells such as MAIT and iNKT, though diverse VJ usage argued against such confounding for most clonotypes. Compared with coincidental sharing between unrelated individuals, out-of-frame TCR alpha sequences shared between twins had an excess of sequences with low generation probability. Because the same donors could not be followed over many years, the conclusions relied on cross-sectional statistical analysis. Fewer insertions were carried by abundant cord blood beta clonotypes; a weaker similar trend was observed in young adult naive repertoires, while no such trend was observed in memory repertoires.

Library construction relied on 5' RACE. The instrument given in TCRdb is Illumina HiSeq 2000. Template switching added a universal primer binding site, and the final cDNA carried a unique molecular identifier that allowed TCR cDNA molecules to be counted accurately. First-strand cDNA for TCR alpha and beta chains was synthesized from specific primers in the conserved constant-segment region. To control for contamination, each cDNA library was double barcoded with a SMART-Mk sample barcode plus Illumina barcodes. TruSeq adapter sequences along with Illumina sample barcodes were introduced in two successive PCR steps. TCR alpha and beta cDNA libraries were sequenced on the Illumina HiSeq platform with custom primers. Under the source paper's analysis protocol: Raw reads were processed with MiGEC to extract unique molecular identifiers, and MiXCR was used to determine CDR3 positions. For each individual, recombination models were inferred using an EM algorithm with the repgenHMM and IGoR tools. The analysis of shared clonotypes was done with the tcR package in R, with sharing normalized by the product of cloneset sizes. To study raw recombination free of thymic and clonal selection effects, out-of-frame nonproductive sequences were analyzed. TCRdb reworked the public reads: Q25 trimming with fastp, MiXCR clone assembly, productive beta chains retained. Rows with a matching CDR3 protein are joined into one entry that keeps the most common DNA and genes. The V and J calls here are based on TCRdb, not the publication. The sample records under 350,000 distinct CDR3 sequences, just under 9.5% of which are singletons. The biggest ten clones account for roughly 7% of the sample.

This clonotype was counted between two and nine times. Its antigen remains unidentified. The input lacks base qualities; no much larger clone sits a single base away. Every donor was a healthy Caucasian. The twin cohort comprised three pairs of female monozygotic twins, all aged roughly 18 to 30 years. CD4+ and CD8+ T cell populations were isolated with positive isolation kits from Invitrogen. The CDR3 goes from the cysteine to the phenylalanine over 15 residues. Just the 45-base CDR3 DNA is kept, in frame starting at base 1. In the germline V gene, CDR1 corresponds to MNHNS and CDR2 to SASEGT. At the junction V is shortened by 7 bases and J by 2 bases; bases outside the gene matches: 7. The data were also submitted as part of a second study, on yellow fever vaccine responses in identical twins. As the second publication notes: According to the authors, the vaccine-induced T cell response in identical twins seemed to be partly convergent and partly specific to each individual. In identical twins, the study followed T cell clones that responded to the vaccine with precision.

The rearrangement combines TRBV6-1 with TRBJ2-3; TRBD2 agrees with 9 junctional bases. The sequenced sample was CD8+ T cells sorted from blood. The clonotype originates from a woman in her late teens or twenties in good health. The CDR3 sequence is CASTPLAGHTDTQYF. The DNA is TGTGCCAGCACCCCACTAGCGGGCCACACAGATACGCAGTATTTT.